The 4 T cell receptor beta chains listed next were all sequenced from one sample in a study of T cell responses to AZD1222 COVID-19 vaccine. Libraries were prepared by immunoSEQ multiplex PCR; TCRdb keeps only in-frame clonotypes and omits some of them. The sample shows tens of thousands of clones, about nine tenths of them seen only once. Sequences were derived from peripheral blood, sampled on day 0 of AZD1222 vaccination. All receptors come from an adult in good health.

This sequence joins TRBV21-1 and TRBJ2-3. TRBV21-1 is classified as a pseudogene. This CDR3 comprises 16 residues. The CDR3 loop reads CASSLRREGATDTQYF. The CDR3 DNA reads TGTGCCAGCAGCCTCAGGAGGGAGGGGGCCACAGATACGCAGTATTTT.

This clone was observed a single time. This chain connects TRBV30 to TRBJ2-6; D is unresolved. Between the trimmed V and J ends, which lost 5 bases and 0 bases, there was a span of 11 bases. Germline CDR1 and CDR2: GTSNPN and SVGIG (reference sequence). The CDR3 is made up of 15 amino acids. CDR3 bases: TGTGCCTGGGCATTTCGGAGCTCTGGGGCCAACGTCCTGACTTTC. Its translation: CAWAFRSSGANVLTF.

This chain connects TRBV5-1 to TRBJ2-1, with 9 positions matching TRBD2. V was clipped by 5 bases and J by 4 bases; unmatched bases: 7. The germline CDR1 and CDR2 sequences are SGHRS and YFSETQ. The CDR3 has 15 residues. The CDR3 coding sequence is TGCGCCAGCAGACCCGGGACTAGCTTATACAATGAGCAGTTCTTC. Residues: CASRPGTSLYNEQFF.

This chain connects TRBV6-2 or TRBV6-3 to TRBJ2-7, with D perhaps matching TRBD2 (6 bases). The CDR3 consists of 14 residues. V lost 6 bases and J lost 0, with 12 bases in between. Looked up from germline, CDR1 is MNHEY and CDR2 is SVGEGT. CDR3 protein: CASSLLRDSYEQYF. The CDR3 region has the DNA TGTGCCAGCAGCCTCCTGCGGGACTCCTACGAGCAGTACTTC.